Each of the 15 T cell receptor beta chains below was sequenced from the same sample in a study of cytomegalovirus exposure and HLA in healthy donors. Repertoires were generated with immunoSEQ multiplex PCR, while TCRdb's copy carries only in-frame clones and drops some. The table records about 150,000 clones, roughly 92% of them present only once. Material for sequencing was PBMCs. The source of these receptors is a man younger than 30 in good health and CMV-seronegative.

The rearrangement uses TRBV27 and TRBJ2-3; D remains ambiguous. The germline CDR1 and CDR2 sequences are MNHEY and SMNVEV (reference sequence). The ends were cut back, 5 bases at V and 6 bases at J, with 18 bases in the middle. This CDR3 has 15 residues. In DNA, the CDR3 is TGTGCCAGCAGTCCTCTTGGTCCCTTCGGGGATACGCAGTATTTT. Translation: CASSPLGPFGDTQYF.

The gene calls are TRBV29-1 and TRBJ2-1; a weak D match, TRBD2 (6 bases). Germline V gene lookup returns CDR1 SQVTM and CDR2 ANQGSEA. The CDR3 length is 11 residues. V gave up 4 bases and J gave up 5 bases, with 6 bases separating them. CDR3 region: CSVGTNNEQFF. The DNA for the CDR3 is TGCAGCGTTGGGACTAACAATGAGCAGTTCTTC.

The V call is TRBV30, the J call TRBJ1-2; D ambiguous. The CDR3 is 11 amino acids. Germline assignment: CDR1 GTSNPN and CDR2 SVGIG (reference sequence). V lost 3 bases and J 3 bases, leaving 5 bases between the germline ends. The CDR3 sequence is CAWSSDYGYTF. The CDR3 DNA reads TGTGCCTGGAGCTCCGACTATGGCTACACCTTC. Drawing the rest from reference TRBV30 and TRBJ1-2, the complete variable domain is SQTIHQWPATLVQPVGSPLSLECTVEGTSNPNLYWYRQAAGRGLQLLFYSVGIGQISSEVPQNLSASRPQDRQFILSSKKLLLSDSGFYLCAWSSDYGYTFGSGTRLTVV.

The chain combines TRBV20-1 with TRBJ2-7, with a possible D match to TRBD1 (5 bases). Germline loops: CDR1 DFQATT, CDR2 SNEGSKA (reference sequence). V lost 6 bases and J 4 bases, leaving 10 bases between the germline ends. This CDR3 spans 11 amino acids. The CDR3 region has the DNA TGCAGTGCCGCGACAGATTACGAGCAGTACTTC. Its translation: CSAATDYEQYF.

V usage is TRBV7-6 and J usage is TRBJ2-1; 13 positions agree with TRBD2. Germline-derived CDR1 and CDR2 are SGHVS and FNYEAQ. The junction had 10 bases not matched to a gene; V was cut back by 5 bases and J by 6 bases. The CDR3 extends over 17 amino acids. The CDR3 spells CASSQLAGGGTLNEQFF. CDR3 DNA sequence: TGTGCCAGCAGCCAACTAGCGGGAGGGGGGACCCTCAATGAGCAGTTCTTC.

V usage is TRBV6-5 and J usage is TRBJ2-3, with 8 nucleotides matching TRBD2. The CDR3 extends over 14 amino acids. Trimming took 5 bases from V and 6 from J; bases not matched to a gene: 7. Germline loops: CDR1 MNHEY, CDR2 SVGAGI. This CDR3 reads CASSPEREWDTQYF. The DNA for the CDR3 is TGTGCCAGCAGTCCCGAGCGGGAGTGGGATACGCAGTATTTT.

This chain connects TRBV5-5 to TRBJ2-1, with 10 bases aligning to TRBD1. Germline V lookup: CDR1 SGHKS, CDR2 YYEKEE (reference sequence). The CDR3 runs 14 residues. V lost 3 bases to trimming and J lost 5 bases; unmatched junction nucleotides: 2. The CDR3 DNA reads TGTGCCAGCAGCTCGGGACAGGGGCACAATGAGCAGTTCTTC. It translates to CASSSGQGHNEQFF. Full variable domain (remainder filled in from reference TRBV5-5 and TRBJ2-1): DAGVTQSPTHLIKTRGQQVTLRCSPISGHKSVSWYQQVLGQGPQFIFQYYEKEERGRGNFPDRFSARQFPNYSSELNVNALLLGDSALYLCASSSGQGHNEQFFGPGTRLTVL.

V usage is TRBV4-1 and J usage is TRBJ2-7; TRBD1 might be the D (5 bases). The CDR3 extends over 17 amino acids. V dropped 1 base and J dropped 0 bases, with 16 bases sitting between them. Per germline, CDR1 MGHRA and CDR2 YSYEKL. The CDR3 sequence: CASSQGLDQGLSYEQYF. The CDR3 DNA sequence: TGCGCCAGCAGCCAAGGCCTCGATCAGGGCCTCTCCTACGAGCAGTACTTC.

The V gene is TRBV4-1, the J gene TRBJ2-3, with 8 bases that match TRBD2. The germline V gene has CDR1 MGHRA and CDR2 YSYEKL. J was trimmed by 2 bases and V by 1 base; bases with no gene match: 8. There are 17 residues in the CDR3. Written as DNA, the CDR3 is TGCGCCAGCAGCCAAGCAGGGAGCGGGAGCCTCACAGATACGCAGTATTTT. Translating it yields CASSQAGSGSLTDTQYF.

The CDR3: CASSPRTGMDQPQHF. CDR3 sequence (DNA): TGTGCCAGCTCACCTCGGACAGGGATGGATCAGCCCCAGCATTTT. The V gene is TRBV18, the J gene TRBJ1-5, with 8 bases aligning to TRBD1. After removal of 3 bases from V and 5 bases from J, the junction contained 6 bases not matched to a gene. CDR3 length: 15 residues. Germline CDR1 is KGHSH and CDR2 is LQKENI.

In DNA form, the CDR3 reads TGTGCCAGCAGCGCGGGACAGCTAAGGAGGACTGAAGCTTTCTTT. Amino acid sequence: CASSAGQLRRTEAFF. The genes are TRBV14 and TRBJ1-1; 7 bases agree with TRBD1. The length of the CDR3 is 15 residues. Germline V gives CDR1 SGHDN, CDR2 FVKESK. The trim removed 5 bases at V and 5 bases at J, leaving 11 bases unmatched. Full variable domain (rest looked up from reference TRBV14 and TRBJ1-1): EAGVTQFPSHSVIEKGQTVTLRCDPISGHDNLYWYRRVMGKEIKFLLHFVKESKQDESGMPNNRFLAERTGGTYSTLKVQPAELEDSGVYFCASSAGQLRRTEAFFGQGTRLTVV.

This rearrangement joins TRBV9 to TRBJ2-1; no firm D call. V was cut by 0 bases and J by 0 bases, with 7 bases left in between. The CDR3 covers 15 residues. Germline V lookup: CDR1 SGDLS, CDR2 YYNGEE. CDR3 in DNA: TGTGCCAGCAGCGTAGATCAAGCCTCCTACAATGAGCAGTTCTTC. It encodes CASSVDQASYNEQFF.

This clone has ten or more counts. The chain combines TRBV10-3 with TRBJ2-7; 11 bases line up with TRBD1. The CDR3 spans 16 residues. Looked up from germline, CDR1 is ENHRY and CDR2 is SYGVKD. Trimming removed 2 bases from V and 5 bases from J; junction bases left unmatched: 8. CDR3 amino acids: CAISEKAGTGGDEQYF. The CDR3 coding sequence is TGTGCCATCAGTGAGAAAGCCGGGACAGGGGGTGACGAGCAGTACTTC.

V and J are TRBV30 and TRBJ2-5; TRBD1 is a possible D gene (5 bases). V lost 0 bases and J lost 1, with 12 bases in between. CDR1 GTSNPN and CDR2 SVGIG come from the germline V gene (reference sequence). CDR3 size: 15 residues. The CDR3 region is CAWSVGAGAQETQYF. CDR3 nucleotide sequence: TGTGCCTGGAGTGTAGGGGCAGGAGCCCAAGAGACCCAGTACTTC.

DNA for the CDR3: TGTGCCAGCAGCGTAGGGAGTTTTGAGGGGGCTCGGTTCACCGGGGAGCTGTTTTTT. It is translated as CASSVGSFEGARFTGELFF. J is TRBJ2-2 and V is TRBV9; 7 nucleotides line up with TRBD1. The germline V gene has CDR1 SGDLS and CDR2 YYNGEE. Losses at the gene ends were 0 bases for V and 4 bases for J; bases not matched to a gene: 15. The CDR3 totals 19 residues.